The clone carrying this T cell receptor beta chain was seen at least ten times. Its antigen remains unknown. This entry is derived from a study of quantifying T cell responses using KT2 cells. At the level of the study: TCR alpha and beta constant-region primers primed reverse transcription of RNA. Estimated efficiency of the T4 ligation step was above 8% under optimum conditions. Broader study findings: KT2 sequence counts showed saturation when very many KT2 cells were spiked in. Even the lowest spike-in, about one KT2 cell per 100,000 PBMC, yielded detectable KT2 sequences. KT2 clone alpha and beta sequence counts scaled linearly with input KT2 cell number.

With V trimmed by 4 bases and J by 0 bases, 6 bases remained unmatched. Germline V CDR1 and CDR2: SGHNT, YYREEE (reference sequence). The CDR3 totals 16 residues. Each cDNA got a UMI-containing oligo ligated at its 3' end. The first PCR ran 3 to 5 cycles with an equimolar RC1.1 and RC1.2 beta primer mix. TCRdb itself ran the UMI-ligation and nested PCR reads through MiXCR, one entry per CDR3 protein. Of approximately 54,000 distinct CDR3 sequences listed, roughly 10% are singletons. Input material: PBMCs spiked with cells of the T cell clone KT2. The chain has TRBV5-4 and TRBJ2-2, with 7 positions matching TRBD1. This receptor was obtained from a human donor. The CDR3 protein is CASSRDRAANTGELFF. The DNA for the CDR3 is TGTGCCAGCAGCCGCGACAGGGCCGCGAACACCGGGGAGCTGTTTTTT. The whole variable domain, filled in from reference TRBV5-4 and TRBJ2-2, reads ETGVTQSPTHLIKTRGQQVTLRCSSQSGHNTVSWYQQALGQGPQFIFQYYREEENGRGNFPPRFSGLQFPNYSSELNVNALELDDSALYLCASSRDRAANTGELFFGEGSRLTVL.